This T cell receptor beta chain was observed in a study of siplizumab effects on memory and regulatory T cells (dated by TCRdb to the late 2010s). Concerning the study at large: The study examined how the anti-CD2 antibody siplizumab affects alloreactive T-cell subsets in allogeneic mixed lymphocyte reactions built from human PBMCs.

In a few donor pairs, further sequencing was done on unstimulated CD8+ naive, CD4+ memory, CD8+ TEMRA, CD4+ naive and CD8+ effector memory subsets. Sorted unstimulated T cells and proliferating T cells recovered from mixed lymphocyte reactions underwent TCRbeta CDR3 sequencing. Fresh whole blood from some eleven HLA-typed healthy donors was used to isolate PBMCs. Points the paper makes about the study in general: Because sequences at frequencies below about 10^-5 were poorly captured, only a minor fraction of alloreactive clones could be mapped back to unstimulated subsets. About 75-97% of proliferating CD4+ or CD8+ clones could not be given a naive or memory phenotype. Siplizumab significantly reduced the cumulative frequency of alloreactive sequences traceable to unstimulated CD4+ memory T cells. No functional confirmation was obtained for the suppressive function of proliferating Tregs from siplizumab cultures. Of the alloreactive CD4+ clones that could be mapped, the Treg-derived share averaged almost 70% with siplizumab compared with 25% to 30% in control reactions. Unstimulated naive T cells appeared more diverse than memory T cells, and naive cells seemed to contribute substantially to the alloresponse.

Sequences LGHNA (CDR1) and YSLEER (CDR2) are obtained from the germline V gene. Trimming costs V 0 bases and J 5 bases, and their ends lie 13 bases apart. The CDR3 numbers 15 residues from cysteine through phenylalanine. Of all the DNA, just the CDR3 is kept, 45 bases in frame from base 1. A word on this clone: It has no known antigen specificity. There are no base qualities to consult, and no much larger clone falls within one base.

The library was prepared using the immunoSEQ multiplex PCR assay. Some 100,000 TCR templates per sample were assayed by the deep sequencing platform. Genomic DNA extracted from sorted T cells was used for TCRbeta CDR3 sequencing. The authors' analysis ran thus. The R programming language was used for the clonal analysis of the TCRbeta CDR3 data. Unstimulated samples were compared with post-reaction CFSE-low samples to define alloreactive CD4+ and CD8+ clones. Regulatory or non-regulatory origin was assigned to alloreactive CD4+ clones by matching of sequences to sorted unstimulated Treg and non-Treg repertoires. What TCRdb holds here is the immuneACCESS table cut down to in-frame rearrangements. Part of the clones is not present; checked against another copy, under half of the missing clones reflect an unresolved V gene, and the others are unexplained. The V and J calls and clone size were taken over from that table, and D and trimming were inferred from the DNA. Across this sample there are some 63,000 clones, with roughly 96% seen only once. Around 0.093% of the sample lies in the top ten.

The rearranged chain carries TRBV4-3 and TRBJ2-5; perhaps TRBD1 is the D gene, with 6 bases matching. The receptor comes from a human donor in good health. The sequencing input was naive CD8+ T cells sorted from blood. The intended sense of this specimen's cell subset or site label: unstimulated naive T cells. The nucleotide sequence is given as TGCGCCAGCAGCCAAGATCAGGGGTCCCGGGAGACCCAGTACTTC. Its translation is CASSQDQGSRETQYF.